The clone carrying this T cell receptor (beta chain) was counted ten times or more. Its antigen is unidentified. This sample is drawn from a study of blood T cells in healthy people across ages. A second PCR, run for about 7 to 11 cycles, used a sample-barcoded 5' primer plus a J-beta primer mix. One entry per CDR3 protein, called by TCRdb with MiXCR from the 5' RACE reads. The sample includes around 1.7 million distinct CDR3 sequences, about 30% seen only once; the top ten take 7.7%. This CDR3 has 15 residues. V was clipped by 0 bases and J by 2 bases, with 14 bases between them. Germline values: CDR1 DFQATT, CDR2 SNEGSKA (reference sequence). Study observations and caveats: The fall in TCR beta diversity per million T cells was roughly linear with age.

The material sequenced was blood. The sequence was collected from a woman aged 25-40 years in good health. The chain recombines TRBV20-1 with TRBJ2-7, with D unresolved. The DNA of the CDR3 is TGCAGTGCTAGAGATTCGGGCGGAACCACCTACGAGCAGTACTTC. It encodes CSARDSGGTTYEQYF.